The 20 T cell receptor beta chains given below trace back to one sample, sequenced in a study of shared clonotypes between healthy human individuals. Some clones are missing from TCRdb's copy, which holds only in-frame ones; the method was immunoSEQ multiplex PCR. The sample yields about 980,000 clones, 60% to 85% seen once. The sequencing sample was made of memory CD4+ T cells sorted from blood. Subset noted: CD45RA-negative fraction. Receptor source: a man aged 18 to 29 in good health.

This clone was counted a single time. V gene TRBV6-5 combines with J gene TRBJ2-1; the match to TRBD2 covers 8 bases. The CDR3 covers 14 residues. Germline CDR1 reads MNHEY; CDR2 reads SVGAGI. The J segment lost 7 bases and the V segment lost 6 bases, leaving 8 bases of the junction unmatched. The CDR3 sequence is CASRRTSKRNEQFF. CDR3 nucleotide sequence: TGTGCCAGCAGAAGGACTAGCAAGCGGAATGAGCAGTTCTTC.

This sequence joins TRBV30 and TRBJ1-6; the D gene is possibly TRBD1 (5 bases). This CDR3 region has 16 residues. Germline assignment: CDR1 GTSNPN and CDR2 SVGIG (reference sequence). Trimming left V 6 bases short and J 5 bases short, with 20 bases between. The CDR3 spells CACHPPGRSNNSPLHF. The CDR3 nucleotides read TGTGCCTGCCATCCTCCGGGACGGTCGAATAATTCACCCCTCCACTTT.

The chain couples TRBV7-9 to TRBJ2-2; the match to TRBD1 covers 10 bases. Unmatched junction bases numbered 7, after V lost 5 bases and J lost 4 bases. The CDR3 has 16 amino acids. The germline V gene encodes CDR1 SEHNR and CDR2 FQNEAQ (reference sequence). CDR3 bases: TGTGCCAGCAGCCGACAGGGGGCTTCATTCACCGGGGAGCTGTTTTTT. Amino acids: CASSRQGASFTGELFF.

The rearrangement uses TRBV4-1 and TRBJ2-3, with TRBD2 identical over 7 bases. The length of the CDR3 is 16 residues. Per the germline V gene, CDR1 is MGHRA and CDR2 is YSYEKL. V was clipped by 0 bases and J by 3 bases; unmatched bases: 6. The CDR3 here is CASSQEVGRSTDTQYF. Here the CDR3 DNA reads TGCGCCAGCAGCCAAGAAGTCGGGAGGTCAACAGATACGCAGTATTTT.

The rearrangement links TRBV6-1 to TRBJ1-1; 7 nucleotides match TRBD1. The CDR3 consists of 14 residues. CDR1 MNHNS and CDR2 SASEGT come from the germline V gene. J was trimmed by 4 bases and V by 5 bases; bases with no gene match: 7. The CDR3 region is CASSYLEGATEAFF. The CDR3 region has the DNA TGTGCCAGCAGTTATCTAGAGGGGGCCACTGAAGCTTTCTTT.

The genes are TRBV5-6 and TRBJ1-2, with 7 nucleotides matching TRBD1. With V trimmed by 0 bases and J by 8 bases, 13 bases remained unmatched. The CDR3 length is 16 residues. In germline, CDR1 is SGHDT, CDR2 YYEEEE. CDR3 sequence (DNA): TGTGCCAGCAGCTTGGTTCGTACAGAGGGGGCGAGCGGCTACACCTTC. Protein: CASSLVRTEGASGYTF.

CDR3 DNA sequence: TGTGCCAGCAGTGAGGGTATAAGGGGGGTAGGCACTGAAGCTTTCTTT. Translation: CASSEGIRGVGTEAFF. The gene calls are TRBV2 and TRBJ1-1; D is possibly TRBD1 (6 bases). Looked up from germline, CDR1 is SNHLY and CDR2 is FYNNEI. Trimming left V 3 bases short and J 4 bases short, with 18 bases between. The CDR3 runs 16 residues.

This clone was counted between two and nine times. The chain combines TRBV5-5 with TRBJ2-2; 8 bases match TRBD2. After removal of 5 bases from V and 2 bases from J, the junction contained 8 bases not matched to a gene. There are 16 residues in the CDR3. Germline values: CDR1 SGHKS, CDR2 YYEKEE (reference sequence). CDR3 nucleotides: TGTGCCAGCAGGTTAGGCACTAGCGGAAACACCGGGGAGCTGTTTTTT. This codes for CASRLGTSGNTGELFF.

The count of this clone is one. CDR3 DNA: TGTGCCATCAGTGAAGGGGAAGGAGCAGATACGCAGTATTTT. It encodes CAISEGEGADTQYF. V gene TRBV10-3 combines with J gene TRBJ2-3, with D maybe TRBD1 (5 bases). CDR1 is ENHRY, CDR2 SYGVKD, per germline. V was trimmed by 3 bases and J by 4 bases, leaving 11 bases between them. The CDR3 is 14 residues long.

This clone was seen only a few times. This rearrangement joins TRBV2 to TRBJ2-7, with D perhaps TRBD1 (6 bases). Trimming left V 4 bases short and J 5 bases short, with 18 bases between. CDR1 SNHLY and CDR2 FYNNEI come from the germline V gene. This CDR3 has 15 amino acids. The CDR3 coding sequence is TGTGCCAGCAGTGTAGGGACAACACCGCCCCACGAGCAGTACTTC. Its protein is CASSVGTTPPHEQYF.

CDR3 DNA: TGTGCCAGCAGTATCGGACATTTTTCTAGCGGGAGGGCCTCGGAAACCGGGGAGCTGTTTTTT. It codes for CASSIGHFSSGRASETGELFF. This chain joins TRBV9 and TRBJ2-2; 12 nucleotides align to TRBD2. The CDR3 is 21 residues long. Germline V gene lookup returns CDR1 SGDLS and CDR2 YYNGEE. The J segment lost 5 bases and the V segment lost 5 bases, leaving 22 bases of the junction unmatched.

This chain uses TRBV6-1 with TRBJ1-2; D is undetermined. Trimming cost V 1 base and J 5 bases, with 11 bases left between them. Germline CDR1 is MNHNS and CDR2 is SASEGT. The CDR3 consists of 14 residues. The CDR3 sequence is CASSEGGNRYGYTF. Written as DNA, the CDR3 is TGTGCCAGCAGTGAAGGAGGCAATAGGTATGGCTACACCTTC.

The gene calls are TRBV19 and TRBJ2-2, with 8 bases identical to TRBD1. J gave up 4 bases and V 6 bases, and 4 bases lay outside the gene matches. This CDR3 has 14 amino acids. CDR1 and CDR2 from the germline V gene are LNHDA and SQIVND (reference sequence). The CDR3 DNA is TGTGCCAGTAGCCAGGGGGCGCTCACCGGGGAGCTGTTTTTT. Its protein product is CASSQGALTGELFF.

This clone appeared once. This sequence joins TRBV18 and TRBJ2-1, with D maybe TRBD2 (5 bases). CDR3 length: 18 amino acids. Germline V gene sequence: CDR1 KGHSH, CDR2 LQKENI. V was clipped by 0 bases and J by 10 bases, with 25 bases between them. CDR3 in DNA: TGTGCCAGCTCACCACCAGGTTTTGGGAGCACCCCGGGAAGGGAGCAGTTCTTC. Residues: CASSPPGFGSTPGREQFF. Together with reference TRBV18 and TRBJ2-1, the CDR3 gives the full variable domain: NAGVMQNPRHLVRRRGQEARLRCSPMKGHSHVYWYRQLPEEGLKFMVYLQKENIIDESGMPKERFSAEFPKEGPSILRIQQVVRGDSAAYFCASSPPGFGSTPGREQFFGPGTRLTVL.

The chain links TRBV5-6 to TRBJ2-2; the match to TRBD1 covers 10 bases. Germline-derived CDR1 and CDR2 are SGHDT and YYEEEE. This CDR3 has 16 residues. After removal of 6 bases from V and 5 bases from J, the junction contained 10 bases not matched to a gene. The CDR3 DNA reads TGTGCCAGCACCCTGCCGGGACAGGGGAAGACCGGGGAGCTGTTTTTT. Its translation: CASTLPGQGKTGELFF.

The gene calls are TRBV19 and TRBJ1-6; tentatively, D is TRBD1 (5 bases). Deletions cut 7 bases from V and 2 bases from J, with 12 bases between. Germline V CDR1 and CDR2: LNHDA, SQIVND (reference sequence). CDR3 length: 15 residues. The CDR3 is CASTPRGTYNSPLHF. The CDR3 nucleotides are TGTGCCAGTACCCCCCGGGGGACCTATAATTCACCCCTCCACTTT.

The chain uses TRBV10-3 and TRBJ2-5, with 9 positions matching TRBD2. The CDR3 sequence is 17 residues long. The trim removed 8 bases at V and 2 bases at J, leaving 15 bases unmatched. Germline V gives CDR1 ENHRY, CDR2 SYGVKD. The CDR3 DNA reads TGTGCCATCTCCCAAAGCGGGAGGATTGGGAAACAAGAGACCCAGTACTTC. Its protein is CAISQSGRIGKQETQYF.

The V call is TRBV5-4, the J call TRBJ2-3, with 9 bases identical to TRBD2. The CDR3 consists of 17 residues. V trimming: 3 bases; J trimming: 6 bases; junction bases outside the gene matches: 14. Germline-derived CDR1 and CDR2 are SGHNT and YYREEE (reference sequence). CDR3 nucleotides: TGTGCCAGCAGCTCGGAGCTTGGCGGGGGGGCTCGGGATACGCAGTATTTT. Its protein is CASSSELGGGARDTQYF.

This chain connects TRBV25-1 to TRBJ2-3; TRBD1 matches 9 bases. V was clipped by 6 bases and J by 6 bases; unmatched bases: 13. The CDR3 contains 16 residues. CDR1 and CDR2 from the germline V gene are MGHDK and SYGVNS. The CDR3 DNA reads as TGTGCCAGCAGAGCCTCTCCGGGACAGGGCCCCGATACGCAGTATTTT. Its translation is CASRASPGQGPDTQYF. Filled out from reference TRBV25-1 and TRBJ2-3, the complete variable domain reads EADIYQTPRYLVIGTGKKITLECSQTMGHDKMYWYQQDPGMELHLIHYSYGVNSTEKGDLSSESTVSRIRTEHFPLTLESARPSHTSQYLCASRASPGQGPDTQYFGPGTRLTVL.

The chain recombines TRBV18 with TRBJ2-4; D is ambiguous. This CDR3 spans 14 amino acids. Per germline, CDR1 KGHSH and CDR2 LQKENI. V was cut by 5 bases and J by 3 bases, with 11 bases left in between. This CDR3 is CASSGVLSKNIQYF. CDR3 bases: TGTGCCAGCTCAGGCGTCCTTAGCAAAAACATTCAGTACTTC.